This T cell receptor beta chain was retrieved from a study of blood T cell repertoires in COVID-19. Across the whole study: PBMCs, B-cell-depleted T cells, or T cells were the source of the cDNA or gDNA that made up the material.

The V end lost 6 bases, the J end lost 3 bases, and 21 bases lay between the germline ends. The germline V gene encodes CDR1 LGHNA and CDR2 YSLEER. The CDR3 is made up of 17 amino acids. Seattle cases were enrolled at active infection and followed longitudinally. Per the original methods: How many nucleated cells were present was estimated from reference gene primer amplification. The table came from immunoSEQ multiplex PCR; TCRdb's copy has only in-frame clones and leaves some out. The V and J calls and clone size are taken from that table; D and trimming were inferred from the DNA. The sample holds about 160,000 clones; just over 90% are singletons and the top ten take approximately 2%.

The sample consisted of peripheral blood. The genes are TRBV4-3 and TRBJ1-5; D not resolved. The origin of this receptor is a woman aged 55-69 years with COVID-19, enrolled during active disease. The CDR3 here is CASRRGRNERANQPQHF. The CDR3 DNA reads TGCGCCAGCAGAAGAGGGCGGAATGAAAGGGCCAATCAGCCCCAGCATTTT.